These T cell receptor beta chains were read from a single sample in a study of blood T cell repertoires in COVID-19. Only in-frame clones appear in the TCRdb table, and some are missing; sequencing was by immunoSEQ multiplex PCR. Altogether around 330,000 clones are present, 89% being singletons, with the ten largest covering 8% to 10%. The sequencing sample was made of PBMCs or T cells enriched from blood (not recorded which). The receptors derive from a woman aged 40-49 years who had recovered from COVID-19. CDR3s include the opening cysteine and the closing phenylalanine or tryptophan. Each record gives: CDR3 length, D gene, clone size, V gene, J gene, CDR3 protein, CDR3 DNA. D genes are given only for firm matches. Expanded clones are given a class, and other clones once, few, many or no size at all.

>17|TRBD1|-|TRBV7-9|TRBJ2-7
CASSFGPRDRVGYEQYF
TGTGCCAGCAGCTTTGGGCCCCGGGACAGGGTAGGCTACGAGCAGTACTTC
>15|TRBD2|-|TRBV7-2|TRBJ2-1
CASSWSFGGGYEQFF
TGTGCCAGCAGCTGGTCTTTTGGCGGGGGGTATGAGCAGTTCTTC
>11|-|-|TRBV28|TRBJ1-2
CATRQNYGYTF
TGTGCCACCCGACAGAACTATGGCTACACCTTC
>14|-|-|TRBV18|TRBJ2-2
CASSPTGNTGELFF
TGTGCCAGCTCACCAACAGGGAACACCGGGGAGCTGTTTTTT
>12|-|-|TRBV29-1|TRBJ1-1
CSVAGQNTEAFF
TGCAGCGTAGCGGGTCAGAACACTGAAGCTTTCTTT
>15|-|-|TRBV12-1|TRBJ1-3
CASSLGTGGGNTIYF
TGTGCCAGCAGCTTGGGGACAGGGGGAGGAAACACCATATATTTT
>18|TRBD1|few|TRBV3-1/TRBV3-2|TRBJ1-4
CASSQGAGTGVYREKLFF
TGTGCCAGCAGCCAAGGAGCCGGGACAGGGGTTTATAGGGAAAAACTGTTTTTT
>17|TRBD2|-|TRBV13|TRBJ2-5
CASSLGRGGSPQETQYF
TGTGCCAGCAGCTTGGGCCGGGGGGGATCCCCGCAAGAGACCCAGTACTTC
>13|-|-|TRBV29-1|TRBJ1-2
CSVEDPQGYGYTF
TGCAGCGTTGAAGATCCCCAGGGCTATGGCTACACCTTC
>13|TRBD2|-|TRBV6-5|TRBJ2-7
CASARGGFYEQYF
TGTGCCAGCGCAAGGGGAGGGTTCTACGAGCAGTACTTC
>14|-|-|TRBV29-1|TRBJ1-1
CSVEVTGLNTEAFF
TGCAGCGTTGAAGTTACAGGGCTGAACACTGAAGCTTTCTTT
>15|-|-|TRBV6-5|TRBJ1-1
CASSRGPIGNTEAFF
TGTGCCAGCAGTCGCGGCCCTATTGGGAACACTGAAGCTTTCTTT
>14|TRBD1|-|TRBV3-1/TRBV3-2|TRBJ2-7
CASSLLGQGGEQYF
TGTGCCAGCAGCCTCCTCGGACAGGGTGGCGAGCAGTACTTC
>14|-|-|TRBV27|TRBJ1-5
CASRRRQDNQPQHF
TGTGCCAGCAGACGCAGACAGGACAATCAGCCCCAGCATTTT
>15|-|-|TRBV3-1/TRBV3-2|TRBJ1-2
CASSQGQGKGDGYTF
TGTGCCAGCAGCCAAGGCCAGGGTAAAGGGGATGGCTACACCTTC
>12|TRBD1|-|TRBV12-3/TRBV12-4|TRBJ1-1
CASSSTGVEAFF
TGTGCCAGCAGTTCAACAGGGGTGGAAGCTTTCTTT
>15|-|-|TRBV27|TRBJ2-7
CASSLDPTGGVEQYF
TGTGCCAGCAGTTTGGATCCGACAGGTGGGGTCGAGCAGTACTTC
>18|TRBD1|-|TRBV3-1/TRBV3-2|TRBJ2-6
CASSQVGTGFSGANVLTF
TGTGCCAGCAGCCAAGTCGGGACAGGTTTCTCCGGGGCCAACGTCCTGACTTTC
>16|-|-|TRBV7-3|TRBJ1-2
CASSPQSEGGGYGYTF
TGTGCCAGCAGCCCCCAGTCGGAGGGTGGAGGTTATGGCTACACCTTC
>13|TRBD1|-|TRBV6-5|TRBJ1-2
CASSAPDRDGYTF
TGTGCCAGCAGCGCCCCGGACAGGGATGGCTACACCTTC
>16|TRBD2|-|TRBV4-2|TRBJ2-7
CASSQTLAGGSYEQYF
TGTGCCAGCAGCCAGACCCTAGCGGGAGGTAGTTACGAGCAGTACTTC
>14|TRBD1|once|TRBV2|TRBJ1-1
CASSPGQGRTEAFF
TGTGCCAGCAGCCCCGGACAGGGGCGAACTGAAGCTTTCTTT
>13|TRBD1|-|TRBV28|TRBJ1-4
CASSGDRDEKLFF
TGTGCCAGCAGTGGGGACAGGGATGAAAAACTGTTTTTT
>15|-|-|TRBV28|TRBJ2-7
CASSFVGGALYEQYF
TGTGCCAGCAGTTTTGTGGGGGGGGCACTTTACGAGCAGTACTTC
>13|TRBD1|-|TRBV19|TRBJ1-1
CASSWDRDTEAFF
TGTGCCAGTAGTTGGGACAGGGACACTGAAGCTTTCTTT
>14|TRBD1|-|TRBV7-2|TRBJ2-3
CASIMTGWADTQYF
TGTGCCAGCATCATGACAGGGTGGGCAGATACGCAGTATTTT
>17|TRBD2|-|TRBV3-1/TRBV3-2|TRBJ2-2
CASSQAAGGTNTGELFF
TGTGCCAGCAGCCAAGCAGCGGGGGGTACGAACACCGGGGAGCTGTTTTTT
>16|TRBD2|-|TRBV18|TRBJ2-2
CASSPSSGVSTGELFF
TGTGCCAGCTCACCATCTAGCGGGGTTAGCACCGGGGAGCTGTTTTTT
>14|-|-|TRBV29-1|TRBJ1-1
CSVVEGSSNTEAFF
TGCAGCGTAGTGGAGGGGAGTTCGAACACTGAAGCTTTCTTT
>14|-|-|TRBV9|TRBJ1-3
CASSGYRAGNTIYF
TGTGCCAGCAGCGGGTACAGGGCTGGAAACACCATATATTTT
>15|TRBD1|-|TRBV9|TRBJ1-5
CASSAGTGDNQPQHF
TGTGCCAGCAGCGCCGGGACAGGAGACAATCAGCCCCAGCATTTT
>15|TRBD1|once|TRBV25-1|TRBJ1-1
CASSATQGASTEAFF
TGTGCCAGCAGTGCCACACAGGGGGCGAGCACTGAAGCTTTCTTT
>15|TRBD2|-|TRBV18|TRBJ2-1
CASSPRSGAPDEQFF
TGTGCCAGCTCACCTCGTAGCGGGGCACCGGATGAGCAGTTCTTC
>14|TRBD1|-|TRBV11-3|TRBJ2-7
CASSPGTGIYEQYF
TGTGCCAGCAGTCCAGGGACAGGGATTTACGAGCAGTACTTC
>14|TRBD1|few|TRBV3-1/TRBV3-2|TRBJ1-3
CASSPRGAGNTIYF
TGTGCCAGCAGCCCCAGGGGGGCTGGAAACACCATATATTTT
>16|TRBD2|-|TRBV5-6|TRBJ2-3
CASSLQASGDVGTQYF
TGTGCCAGCAGCTTGCAGGCTAGCGGGGATGTGGGTACGCAGTATTTT